This TCR beta chain was sequenced in a study of beta chain features in type 1 diabetes listed by TCRdb under 2018. Background on the whole study: Mean age, gender distribution, total cell number and subset yield were not different between patients and healthy donors. A total of about 100 million sorted cells were examined across all samples, and RNA yield correlated strongly with the number of cells per subset. The study compared the TCRB repertoires of sorted circulating CD4+ T cell subsets in recently diagnosed type 1 diabetes patients with those in matched healthy donors. Regulatory and stem cell-like memory subsets were obtained from only 8 patients and about 8 healthy donors, while naive and central memory subsets were obtained from all 30 or so donors. General conclusions and limits of the study: Because the HLA sub-analyses included only small numbers of individuals, any influence of HLA type on TCRB rearrangement was left unresolved. Shorter templates might have been favored by PCR, but patient and control samples were amplified and corrected together, so both groups would have been affected equally by any skew. Type 1 diabetes patients showed a moderate but significant shortening of TCRB CDR3 length in all four CD4+ subsets. Naive, central memory and regulatory TCRB repertoires appeared more similar among patients than among healthy donors. Because cDNA was sequenced instead of genomic DNA, highly expressing activated cells could be over-represented, though the groups showed no difference in activation or CD3 levels. Fewer insertions and more nucleotide deletions at VDJ recombination sites were observed in patients with type 1 diabetes, implying thymic rearrangement abnormalities.

A note on this clone: The specificity of this receptor is unknown. Per-nucleotide qualities are absent, and no much larger clonotype sits a single base away.

In the germline V gene, CDR1 corresponds to SGHRS and CDR2 to YFSETQ. Clipping removes 4 bases from V and 4 bases from J, with 7 as the unmatched junction base count. Its CDR3 holds 14 amino acids, cysteine through phenylalanine. The read is trimmed to its CDR3 DNA, 42 bases read in frame from base 1. The entire isolated RNA was reverse transcribed using the High Capacity cDNA Reverse Transcription Kit, and thus expressed TCRB transcripts were sequenced. Naive, central memory and regulatory T cell samples underwent deep immunoSEQ sequencing, averaging about 3.3 million total reads per sample. After sorted cells were lysed in RLT buffer, RNA was extracted with DNase-treated RNeasy Micro or Mini kits, with the choice depending on cell number. Each cell subset was processed on its own to prevent cross-contamination, while patient and healthy donor samples were processed together. TCRB sequences were amplified from cDNA with the immunoSEQ multiplex PCR, producing 87-bp fragments spanning the CDR3 region. Amplicons were sequenced on the Illumina HiSeq platform. In the original analysis: Synthetic template baselines were used to correct PCR bias computationally, reads within Hamming distance 2 were collapsed together, and singletons that could not be merged were discarded. Reads were aligned against IMGT to assign V, D and J genes, CDR3 length and insertions or deletions at six rearrangement sites. Within each subset, clonotype counts were normalized to the number of sorted cells before true diversity and Gini coefficients were calculated with the tcR R package. The overlap coefficient, calculated on TCRB nucleotide sequences, was used to quantify repertoire sharing. TCRdb re-hosts the immuneACCESS table, in-frame sequences only. Its copies lack some clones; in the studies checked, an unresolved V gene accounts for under half of them, and the cause for the rest is not known. From that table come the V and J calls and clone size; the DNA was used to work out D and trimming. The sample table lists approximately 150,000 clones, roughly 10% of them with a count of one. Clones ranked in the top ten supply roughly 0.75% of the sample.

A single peripheral blood draw of about 120 mL on average was collected from each donor into heparinised tubes. Naive, central memory, regulatory and stem cell-like memory CD4+ T cells were sorted on a BD FACSAria II using a panel including CD45RO, CCR7, CD25, CD127, CD95 and CD27. A purity above 95% was achieved for all sorted populations. PBMCs were isolated immediately by Lymphoprep density gradient centrifugation and stained directly without culture. Samples were stained and sorted in pairs, with one healthy donor and one patient per experiment, so that batch effects were minimized. The rearrangement joined TRBV5-1 to TRBJ2-7; TRBD2 fits 8 bases in the junction. The clonotype originates from a man aged 25-45 years with type 1 diabetes. The sequenced material came from central memory CD4+ T cells from blood. The CDR3 reads CASSAGTGGYEQYF. The DNA is as follows: TGCGCCAGCAGCGCCGGGACGGGGGGGTACGAGCAGTACTTC.